Shown below are 4 T cell receptor beta chains from a single sample sequenced in a study of T cells in Graves' hyperthyroidism and ophthalmopathy. What was amplified from RNA transcripts were TCR beta CDR3 regions. Researchers ran a first-round RT-PCR on the TCR CDR3 using the HTBI primer set. One entry per CDR3 protein results from TCRdb running MiXCR on the multiplex PCR reads. The data hold under 350,000 distinct CDR3 sequences, with about an eighth observed a single time. Specimen: blood. The receptor source for this set is a woman in her 40s with Graves' ophthalmopathy.

This clonotype was recorded a few times. The V call is TRBV7-8, the J call TRBJ2-2; 8 bases fit TRBD1. CDR1 and CDR2 from the germline V gene are SGHVS and FQNEAQ. The CDR3 sequence is 15 residues long. V shed 7 bases and J 4 bases; nucleotides not matched to a gene: 8. CDR3 region: CASITQGAATGELFF. Written as DNA, the CDR3 is TGTGCCAGCATCACCCAGGGGGCGGCCACCGGGGAGCTGTTTTTT.

The sample holds many counts of this clonotype. The rearrangement joins TRBV6-1 to TRBJ2-5, with D tentatively TRBD2 (6 bases). Germline CDR1 reads MNHNS; CDR2 reads SASEGT. The CDR3 runs 15 residues. V gave up 2 bases and J gave up 3 bases, with 13 bases separating them. CDR3 sequence (DNA): TGTGCCAGCAGTGAACTGGGGTGGGAGGAAGAGACCCAGTACTTC. Residues: CASSELGWEEETQYF.

The chain couples TRBV27 to TRBJ1-1, with unresolved D. This CDR3 contains 15 residues. Germline V gene lookup returns CDR1 MNHEY and CDR2 SMNVEV (reference sequence). Trimming pared 2 bases from V and 4 bases from J, leaving 14 bases between. The CDR3 sequence: CASSLGEPWATEAFF. CDR3 in DNA: TGTGCCAGCAGTTTAGGGGAGCCATGGGCCACTGAAGCTTTCTTT.

This clonotype showed up just a few times. The chain combines TRBV7-2 with TRBJ2-7, with TRBD2 identical over 10 bases. The CDR3 has 15 residues. After removal of 5 bases from V and 3 bases from J, the junction contained 7 bases not matched to a gene. CDR1 is SGHTA, CDR2 FQGNSA, per germline. This CDR3 is CASSPSTSGFYEQYF. CDR3 in DNA: TGTGCCAGCAGCCCGTCGACTAGCGGGTTCTACGAGCAGTACTTC.